Listed here are 27 T cell receptor beta chains from one sample, sequenced in a study of blood T cell repertoires in COVID-19. Data came from immunoSEQ multiplex PCR; TCRdb stores just in-frame clones and leaves some out. The sample holds under 150,000 clones, approximately 77% seen once. The sample taken for sequencing was peripheral blood. The source of these receptors is a man older than 75 with acute or convalescent COVID-19.

The chain is built from TRBV7-6 and TRBJ2-7; 7 positions match TRBD1. V lost 5 bases and J lost 1; bases outside the gene matches: 11. The CDR3 runs 16 residues. CDR1 is SGHVS and CDR2 is FNYEAQ in the germline V gene. CDR3 protein: CASSPRPGQTSYEQYF. CDR3 sequence (DNA): TGTGCCAGCAGCCCCCGGCCGGGACAGACTTCCTACGAGCAGTACTTC. The full variable domain, its missing parts supplied by reference TRBV7-6 and TRBJ2-7, is GAGVSQSPRYKVTKRGQDVALRCDPISGHVSLYWYRQALGQGPEFLTYFNYEAQQDKSGLPNDRFSAERPEGSISTLTIQRTEQRDSAMYRCASSPRPGQTSYEQYFGPGTRLTVT.

This clone was seen ten or more times. The genes are TRBV19 and TRBJ1-6; D unresolved. The V end was cut by 5 bases, the J end by 4 bases, with 9 bases between. The CDR3 is made up of 14 amino acids. Germline V gives CDR1 LNHDA, CDR2 SQIVND (reference sequence). CDR3 residues: CASSGEGYNSPLHF. As DNA, the CDR3 is TGTGCCAGTAGTGGGGAGGGATATAATTCACCCCTCCACTTT. The full variable domain, completed using reference TRBV19 and TRBJ1-6, is DGGITQSPKYLFRKEGQNVTLSCEQNLNHDAMYWYRQDPGQGLRLIYYSQIVNDFQKGDIAEGYSVSREKKESFPLTVTSAQKNPTAFYLCASSGEGYNSPLHFGNGTRLTVT.

This rearrangement joins TRBV11-2 to TRBJ2-7; no clear D gene. Trimming shortened V by 1 base and J by 0 bases, and 16 bases separated the two germline ends. This CDR3 has 17 amino acids. The germline V gene encodes CDR1 SGHAT and CDR2 FQNNGV. For the CDR3, the DNA is TGTGCCAGCAGCTTAGTCCTCGGCGGCCCCAACTCCTACGAGCAGTACTTC. It specifies CASSLVLGGPNSYEQYF. The complete variable domain, with remaining parts taken from reference TRBV11-2 and TRBJ2-7, reads EAGVAQSPRYKIIEKRQSVAFWCNPISGHATLYWYQQILGQGPKLLIQFQNNGVVDDSQLPKDRFSAERLKGVDSTLKIQPAKLEDSAVYLCASSLVLGGPNSYEQYFGPGTRLTVT.

This clone has only one observation. This rearrangement joins TRBV11-2 to TRBJ2-7; D is uncertain. Deletions cut 3 bases from V and 3 bases from J, with 6 bases between. The germline gives CDR1 SGHAT, CDR2 FQNNGV. CDR3 length equals 12 residues. CDR3 sequence: CASSLSNYEQYF. The CDR3 DNA reads as TGTGCCAGCAGCTTGAGCAACTACGAGCAGTACTTC.

The chain links TRBV5-1 to TRBJ1-4, with 10 bases aligning to TRBD1. Trimming at V came to 5 bases and at J to 6 bases, leaving 4 bases not matched to a gene. This CDR3 is built from 14 residues. Germline CDR1 reads SGHRS; CDR2 reads YFSETQ. The CDR3, as DNA: TGCGCCAGCAGTTGGACAGGGGGTCATGAAAAACTGTTTTTT. This gives the protein CASSWTGGHEKLFF.

The rearrangement uses TRBV5-1 and TRBJ2-3, with D hard to call. Germline lookup yields CDR1 SGHRS and CDR2 YFSETQ. The CDR3 sequence is 14 residues long. Trimming shortened V by 0 bases and J by 5 bases, and 10 bases separated the two germline ends. CDR3 DNA: TGCGCCAGCAGCTTGGAGGCAGGAAGAGATACGCAGTATTTT. Translation: CASSLEAGRDTQYF.

Turning to this clone: The sample holds other DNA sequences that translate to the same CDR3. V is TRBV2 and J is TRBJ2-3; D not resolved. V shed 4 bases and J shed 3 bases, with 2 bases lying between them. This CDR3 region has 11 residues. In germline, CDR1 is SNHLY, CDR2 FYNNEI. The CDR3 DNA reads TGTGCCAGCAGTGTAACAGATACGCAGTATTTT. Translated: CASSVTDTQYF. The complete variable domain, with remaining parts taken from reference TRBV2 and TRBJ2-3, reads EPEVTQTPSHQVTQMGQEVILRCVPISNHLYFYWYRQILGQKVEFLVSFYNNEISEKSEIFDDQFSVERPDGSNFTLKIRSTKLEDSAMYFCASSVTDTQYFGPGTRLTVL.

The V call is TRBV2, the J call TRBJ2-4, with 8 bases lining up with TRBD1. Germline V gene data show CDR1 as SNHLY and CDR2 as FYNNEI. V shed 5 bases, J shed 9 bases, and the junction held 15 bases outside the gene matches. The CDR3 is made up of 16 amino acids. CDR3 in amino acids: CASSSTGTGSSSIQYF. CDR3 sequence (DNA): TGTGCCAGCAGTTCTACCGGGACAGGCTCTAGTAGCATTCAGTACTTC. Complete variable domain (other parts from reference TRBV2 and TRBJ2-4): EPEVTQTPSHQVTQMGQEVILRCVPISNHLYFYWYRQILGQKVEFLVSFYNNEISEKSEIFDDQFSVERPDGSNFTLKIRSTKLEDSAMYFCASSSTGTGSSSIQYFGAGTRLSVL.

The V gene is TRBV5-1, the J gene TRBJ2-3, with 7 bases that match TRBD2. The CDR3 loop spans 16 amino acids. Germline V gives CDR1 SGHRS, CDR2 YFSETQ. Trimming removed 5 bases from V and 3 bases from J; junction bases left unmatched: 12. The CDR3 region is CASRRTSGGPTDTQYF. CDR3 coding DNA: TGCGCCAGCAGACGTACATCGGGAGGACCGACAGATACGCAGTATTTT.

V is TRBV28 and J is TRBJ1-2; D gene ambiguous. The CDR3 spans 14 residues. The V end lost 8 bases, the J end lost 0 bases, and 13 bases lay between the germline ends. Per the germline V gene, CDR1 is MDHEN and CDR2 is SYDVKM. CDR3: CASGEGRTNYGYTF. The CDR3 bases are TGTGCCAGCGGGGAGGGCCGTACTAACTATGGCTACACCTTC.

This rearrangement joins TRBV5-6 to TRBJ1-6; possible D gene TRBD1, 5 bases. V was shortened by 0 bases and J by 7 bases, with 8 bases between the two germline ends. Germline CDR1 is SGHDT and CDR2 is YYEEEE. The CDR3 extends over 14 amino acids. CDR3 nucleotides: TGTGCCAGCAGCTTGGGGGGCACCAATTCACCCCTCCACTTT. It translates to CASSLGGTNSPLHF.

V gene TRBV2 combines with J gene TRBJ1-6; D gene unclear. The CDR3 sequence is 14 residues long. Germline CDR1 is SNHLY and CDR2 is FYNNEI. Trimming took off 7 bases at V and 6 bases at J, with 13 bases between the two ends. CDR3 nucleotides: TGTGCCAGCAAAGTGAGGGTTAGTAATTCACCCCTCCACTTT. Protein sequence: CASKVRVSNSPLHF.

The chain employs TRBV7-2 and TRBJ2-3; D is unclear. The V end lost 2 bases, the J end lost 6 bases, and 9 bases lay between the germline ends. Germline V CDR1 and CDR2: SGHTA, FQGNSA. This CDR3 is built from 13 residues. For the CDR3, the DNA is TGTGCCAGCAGCTTACACGGTACCGATACGCAGTATTTT. This gives the protein CASSLHGTDTQYF.

This clone was seen only a few times. The chain recombines TRBV30 with TRBJ2-7; 8 bases are a match to TRBD1. Germline-derived CDR1 and CDR2 are GTSNPN and SVGIG (reference sequence). V shed 3 bases, J shed 2 bases, and the junction held 3 bases outside the gene matches. The CDR3 is 13 amino acids. DNA for the CDR3: TGTGCCTGGAGCCGGGACAGGACCTACGAGCAGTACTTC. This sequence encodes CAWSRDRTYEQYF.

A few counts support this clone. The genes are TRBV5-4 and TRBJ1-3, with 7 bases fitting TRBD1. CDR1 and CDR2 (germline): SGHNT, YYREEE (reference sequence). The length of the CDR3 is 15 residues. The J segment lost 3 bases and the V segment lost 4 bases, leaving 7 bases of the junction unmatched. In nucleotides, the CDR3 is TGTGCCAGCAGCGCCGGAGGGGGCGATGGAAACACCATATATTTT. It codes for CASSAGGGDGNTIYF.

The chain combines TRBV7-9 with TRBJ2-5, with 10 bases that match TRBD1. The trim removed 4 bases at V and 5 bases at J, leaving 7 bases unmatched. The CDR3 is made up of 15 amino acids. Per the germline V gene, CDR1 is SEHNR and CDR2 is FQNEAQ (reference sequence). The CDR3 loop reads CASSSQTGGGETQYF. Here the CDR3 DNA reads TGTGCCAGCAGCTCCCAGACAGGGGGCGGGGAGACCCAGTACTTC.

V gene TRBV9 combines with J gene TRBJ2-3; TRBD2 agrees at 11 bases. CDR1 SGDLS and CDR2 YYNGEE come from the germline V gene. The CDR3 runs 16 residues. V lost 4 bases to trimming and J lost 2 bases; unmatched junction nucleotides: 6. CDR3 nucleotide sequence: TGTGCCAGCAGCCCACTAGCGGGGGCCTTCACAGATACGCAGTATTTT. Its translation is CASSPLAGAFTDTQYF.

The CDR3 loop is CASTYMSRDRGRPGELFF. The CDR3 DNA reads as TGTGCCAGTACCTATATGTCTCGGGACAGGGGGCGCCCCGGGGAGCTGTTTTTT. The chain has TRBV19 and TRBJ2-2, with TRBD1 matching over 12 bases. V shed 7 bases and J 6 bases; nucleotides not matched to a gene: 15. There are 18 residues in the CDR3. Germline values: CDR1 LNHDA, CDR2 SQIVND (reference sequence).

This chain connects TRBV5-1 to TRBJ1-1; a possible D gene is TRBD1 (6 bases). V lost 1 base to trimming and J lost 1 base, with 11 bases between them. Germline-derived CDR1 and CDR2 are SGHRS and YFSETQ. The CDR3 consists of 15 residues. CDR3 region: CASSLLDSTNTEAFF. CDR3 nucleotide sequence: TGCGCCAGCAGCTTGTTGGACAGTACGAACACTGAAGCTTTCTTT.

The chain couples TRBV5-6 to TRBJ1-5, with 8 bases fitting TRBD1. Germline CDR1 is SGHDT and CDR2 is YYEEEE. The V segment lost 0 bases and the J segment 5 bases; nucleotides outside the gene matches: 10. CDR3 length equals 17 residues. The CDR3 spells CASSLGQTGGIDQPQHF. As DNA, the CDR3 is TGTGCCAGCAGCTTGGGCCAAACAGGGGGGATCGATCAGCCCCAGCATTTT. The full variable domain, its missing parts supplied by reference TRBV5-6 and TRBJ1-5, is DAGVTQSPTHLIKTRGQQVTLRCSPKSGHDTVSWYQQALGQGPQFIFQYYEEEERQRGNFPDRFSGHQFPNYSSELNVNALLLGDSALYLCASSLGQTGGIDQPQHFGDGTRLSIL.

The chain combines TRBV7-9 with TRBJ1-1; 10 bases align to TRBD1. This CDR3 has 17 residues. The trim removed 5 bases at V and 0 bases at J, leaving 9 bases unmatched. In germline, CDR1 is SEHNR, CDR2 FQNEAQ (reference sequence). The CDR3 nucleotides are TGTGCCAGCAGCGCCGGGACAGGGGAAAAATTGAACACTGAAGCTTTCTTT. Residues: CASSAGTGEKLNTEAFF.

This chain joins TRBV27 and TRBJ2-7; 13 bases fit TRBD2. The germline V gene encodes CDR1 MNHEY and CDR2 SMNVEV (reference sequence). V shed 5 bases and J 3 bases; nucleotides not matched to a gene: 1. This CDR3 comprises 14 residues. The CDR3 nucleotides read TGTGCCAGCAGTAGGACTAGCGGGGGCTACGAGCAGTACTTC. Encoded protein: CASSRTSGGYEQYF.

This chain joins TRBV19 and TRBJ1-4; TRBD1 matches at 7 bases. Germline CDR1 is LNHDA and CDR2 is SQIVND (reference sequence). Trimming took 8 bases from V and 0 from J; bases not matched to a gene: 3. The CDR3 loop spans 14 amino acids. This CDR3 reads CASHGTATNEKLFF. Written as DNA, the CDR3 is TGTGCCAGTCATGGGACAGCAACTAATGAAAAACTGTTTTTT. Together with reference TRBV19 and TRBJ1-4, the CDR3 gives the full variable domain: DGGITQSPKYLFRKEGQNVTLSCEQNLNHDAMYWYRQDPGQGLRLIYYSQIVNDFQKGDIAEGYSVSREKKESFPLTVTSAQKNPTAFYLCASHGTATNEKLFFGSGTQLSVL.

This clone was observed a handful of times. The J gene is TRBJ2-3, the V gene TRBV6-2 or TRBV6-3, with TRBD2 matching 7 bases. This CDR3 spans 15 amino acids. V trimming: 5 bases; J trimming: 6 bases; junction bases outside the gene matches: 11. Germline CDR1 is MNHEY and CDR2 is SVGEGT. The DNA for the CDR3 is TGTGCCAGCAGTCCCGGACTAGAAGGGGTTGATACGCAGTATTTT. Its protein is CASSPGLEGVDTQYF.

This clone was counted ten times or more. This sequence joins TRBV5-4 and TRBJ2-2, with TRBD2 as a possible D gene (7 bases). Germline-derived CDR1 and CDR2 are SGHNT and YYREEE (reference sequence). V was pared by 2 bases and J by 4 bases, with 12 bases between. This CDR3 spans 15 amino acids. CDR3 sequence: CASSFRGAITGELFF. The CDR3 DNA reads as TGTGCCAGCAGCTTCCGGGGGGCAATCACCGGGGAGCTGTTTTTT.

This sequence joins TRBV2 and TRBJ1-5; D is unclear. The CDR3 length is 15 residues. V lost 5 bases and J 3 bases, leaving 14 bases between the germline ends. Germline assignment: CDR1 SNHLY and CDR2 FYNNEI. This CDR3 is CASSLAGQANQPQHF. As DNA, the CDR3 is TGTGCCAGCAGTCTAGCCGGTCAGGCCAATCAGCCCCAGCATTTT.

The genes are TRBV6-2 or TRBV6-3 and TRBJ1-2; no definite D call. This CDR3 has 13 residues. Trimming left V 0 bases short and J 6 bases short, with 8 bases between. In germline, CDR1 is MNHEY, CDR2 SVGEGT. CDR3 sequence (DNA): TGTGCCAGCAGTTACTCAAACATTAATGGCTACACCTTC. Its protein product is CASSYSNINGYTF.